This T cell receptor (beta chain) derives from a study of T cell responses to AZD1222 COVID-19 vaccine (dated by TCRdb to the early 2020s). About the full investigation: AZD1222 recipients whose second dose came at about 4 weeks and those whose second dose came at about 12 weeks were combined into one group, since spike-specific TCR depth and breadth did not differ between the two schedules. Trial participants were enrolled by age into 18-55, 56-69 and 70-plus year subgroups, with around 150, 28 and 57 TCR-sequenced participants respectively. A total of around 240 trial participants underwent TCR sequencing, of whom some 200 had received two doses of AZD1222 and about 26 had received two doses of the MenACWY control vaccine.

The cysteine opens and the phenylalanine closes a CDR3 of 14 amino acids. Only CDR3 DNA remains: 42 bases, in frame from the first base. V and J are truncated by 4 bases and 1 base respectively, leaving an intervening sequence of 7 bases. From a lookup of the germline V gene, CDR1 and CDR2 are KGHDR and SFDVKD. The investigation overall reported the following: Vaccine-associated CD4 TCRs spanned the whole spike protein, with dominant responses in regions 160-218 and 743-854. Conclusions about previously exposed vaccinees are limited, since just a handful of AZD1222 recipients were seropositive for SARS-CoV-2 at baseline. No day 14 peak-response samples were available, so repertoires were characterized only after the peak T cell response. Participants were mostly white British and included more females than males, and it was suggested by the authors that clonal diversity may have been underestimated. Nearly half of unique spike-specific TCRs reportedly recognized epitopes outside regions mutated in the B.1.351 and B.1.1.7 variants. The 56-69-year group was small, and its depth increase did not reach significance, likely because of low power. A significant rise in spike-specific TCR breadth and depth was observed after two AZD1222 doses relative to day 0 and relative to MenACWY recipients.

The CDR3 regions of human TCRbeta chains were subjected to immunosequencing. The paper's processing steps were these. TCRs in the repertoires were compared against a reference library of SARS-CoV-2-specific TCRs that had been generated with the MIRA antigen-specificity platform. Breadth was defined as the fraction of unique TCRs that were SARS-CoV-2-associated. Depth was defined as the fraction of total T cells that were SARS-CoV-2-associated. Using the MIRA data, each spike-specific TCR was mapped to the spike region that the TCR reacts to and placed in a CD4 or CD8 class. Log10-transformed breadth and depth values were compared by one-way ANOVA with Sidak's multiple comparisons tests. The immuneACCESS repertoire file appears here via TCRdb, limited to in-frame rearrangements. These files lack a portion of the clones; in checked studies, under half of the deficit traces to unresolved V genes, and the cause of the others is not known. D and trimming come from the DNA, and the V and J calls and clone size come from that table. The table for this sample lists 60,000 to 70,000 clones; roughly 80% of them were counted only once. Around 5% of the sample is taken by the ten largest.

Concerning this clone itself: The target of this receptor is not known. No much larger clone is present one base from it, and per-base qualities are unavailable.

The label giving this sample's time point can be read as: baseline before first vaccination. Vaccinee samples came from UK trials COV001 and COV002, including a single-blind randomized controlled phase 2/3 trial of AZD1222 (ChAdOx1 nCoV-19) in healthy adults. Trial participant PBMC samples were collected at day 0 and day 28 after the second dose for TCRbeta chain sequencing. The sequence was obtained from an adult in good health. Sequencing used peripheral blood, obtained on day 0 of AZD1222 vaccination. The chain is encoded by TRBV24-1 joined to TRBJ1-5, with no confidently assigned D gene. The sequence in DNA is TGTGCCACCAGTGAGCTAGACAGCAATCAGCCCCAGCATTTT. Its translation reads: CATSELDSNQPQHF.